Here is one T cell receptor (beta chain) with its context. Everyone who took part was 18 to 89 years old, and they came from about 25 US areas. This sample is part of a study of blood T cell repertoires in COVID-19. CDR1 is SGDLS and CDR2 is YYNGEE in the germline V gene. The CDR3 sequence is 18 residues long. After removal of 3 bases from V and 1 base from J, the junction contained 12 bases not matched to a gene. TCRdb's table, derived via immunoSEQ multiplex PCR, lists solely in-frame clones and lacks some. The sample consists of some 150,000 clones, 84% of them appearing once. This chain uses TRBV9 with TRBJ2-5, with 10 bases matching TRBD1. Sequences were obtained from PBMCs or T cells enriched from blood (not recorded which). This TCR was sampled from a woman between 50 and 59 years old who had been exposed to COVID-19. The CDR3 DNA follows: TGTGCCAGCAGCGCCAGACAGGGGGCTATGGGGAGCCAAGAGACCCAGTACTTC. Amino acids: CASSARQGAMGSQETQYF.